The present T cell receptor (beta chain) was sequenced within a study of T cell repertoires in cytomegalovirus infection. Study context: Both recently identified HLA-C-restricted and well-studied HLA-B-restricted CMV epitopes were used in the study.

With respect to this clonotype: Antigen unknown.

MiXCR, run by TCRdb on the reads, gives a single entry per CDR3 protein. The sample holds some 800,000 distinct CDR3 sequences, about 28% seen once. The CDR3 runs 16 residues. Germline V gene lookup returns CDR1 SGHDT and CDR2 YYEEEE. V was shortened by 0 bases and J by 0 bases, with 12 bases between the two germline ends. The source material was cultured CD8+ T cells from PBMCs, sampled from culture after CMV antigen stimulation. The TCR was taken from a human donor in good health (CMV status not recorded). Some clones in this sample may be carry-over from other donors' samples. The chain combines TRBV5-6 with TRBJ1-1, with TRBD1 as a possible D gene (6 bases). CDR3 protein: CASSLVSGALNTEAFF. CDR3 sequence (DNA): TGTGCCAGCAGCTTGGTGTCAGGGGCCTTGAACACTGAAGCTTTCTTT.